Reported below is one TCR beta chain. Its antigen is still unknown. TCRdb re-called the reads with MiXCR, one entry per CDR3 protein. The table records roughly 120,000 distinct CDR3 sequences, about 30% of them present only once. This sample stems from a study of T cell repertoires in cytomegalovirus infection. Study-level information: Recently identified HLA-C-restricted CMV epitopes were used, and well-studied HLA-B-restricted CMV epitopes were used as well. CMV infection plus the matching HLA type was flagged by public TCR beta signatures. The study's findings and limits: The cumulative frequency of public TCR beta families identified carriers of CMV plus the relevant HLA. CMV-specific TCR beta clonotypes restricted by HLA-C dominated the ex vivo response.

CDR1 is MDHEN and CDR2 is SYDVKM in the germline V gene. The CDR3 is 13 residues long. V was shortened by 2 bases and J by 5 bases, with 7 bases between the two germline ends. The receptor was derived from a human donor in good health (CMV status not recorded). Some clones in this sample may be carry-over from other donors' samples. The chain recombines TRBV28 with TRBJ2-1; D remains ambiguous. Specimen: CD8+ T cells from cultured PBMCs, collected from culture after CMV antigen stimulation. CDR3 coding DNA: TGTGCCAGCAGTTTACCCCGACACAATGAGCAGTTCTTC. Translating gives CASSLPRHNEQFF.